This is a list of T cell receptor beta chains from one sample in a study of shared clonotypes between healthy human individuals. Measured with immunoSEQ multiplex PCR; TCRdb has only the in-frame clones, and not every one. The table includes about 2.3 million clones, around 92% detected once. Sequencing input: naive CD4+ T cells from PBMCs. These receptors all stem from a man between 18 and 29 years old in good health. Some clones in this sample may be carry-over from other donors' samples. The CDR3 runs from the conserved cysteine through the conserved F or W. Each record gives: J gene, V gene, clone size, D gene, CDR3 DNA, CDR3 protein. A D gene is named only where the DNA matches it firmly. Rows may omit the clone size; those that give it use once, few, many or a size class.

TRBJ2-7 TRBV7-2 once TRBD2 TGTGCCAGCAGCTCGACTAGCGGGAGGACCTACGAGCAGTACTTC CASSSTSGRTYEQYF
TRBJ1-2 TRBV29-1 . TRBD1 TGCAGCGTTGACGGGACAGGGGGCTATGGCTACACCTTC CSVDGTGGYGYTF
TRBJ2-4 TRBV6-5 once . TGTGCCAGCAGTTCCCCGGGGACCAAAAACATTCAGTACTTC CASSSPGTKNIQYF
TRBJ2-7 TRBV6-5 . . TGTGCCAGCAAGCCGGGACATTCCTACGAGCAGTACTTC CASKPGHSYEQYF
TRBJ2-1 TRBV7-8 . TRBD2 TGTGCCAGCAGCCCCGGACTAGCGGAATTCCCCTACAATGAGCAGTTCTTC CASSPGLAEFPYNEQFF
TRBJ1-2 TRBV4-1 . . TGCGCCAGCAGCCCGGGGGCGAGTTATGGCTACACCTTC CASSPGASYGYTF
TRBJ1-1 TRBV5-1 . . TGCGCCAGCAGCTTGGATTCGGCAGGGCACACTGAAGCTTTCTTT CASSLDSAGHTEAFF
TRBJ2-2 TRBV7-8 . TRBD2 TGTGCCAGCAGCCGTGTCAGCGGGAGGTTCGGGGAGCTGTTTTTT CASSRVSGRFGELFF
TRBJ2-2 TRBV25-1 . TRBD1 TGTGCCAGCAGCAGGACAGGGGGGACCGGGGAGCTGTTTTTT CASSRTGGTGELFF
TRBJ2-5 TRBV7-3 . . TGTGCCAGCAGCCCTAATCGCGGAGAGACCCAGTACTTC CASSPNRGETQYF
TRBJ2-1 TRBV5-1 . TRBD2 TGCGCCAGCAGCTTGCCCCCGGGACTAGCGGGAGTTTGGACCTCCTACAATGAGCAGTTCTTC CASSLPPGLAGVWTSYNEQFF
TRBJ2-3 TRBV9 . . TGTGCCAGCAGCTCAGGACCCAGCGGTCCAGATACGCAGTATTTT CASSSGPSGPDTQYF
TRBJ2-2 TRBV7-2 . . TGTGCCAGCAGCCCCCCGAAAAGGGGCACCGGGGAGCTGTTTTTT CASSPPKRGTGELFF
TRBJ1-1 TRBV7-2 . . TGTGCCAGCAGCTTCAGCGCATTTGAAGCTTTCTTT CASSFSAFEAFF
TRBJ1-6 TRBV7-9 . . TGTGCCAGCAGCCCAGGACGGAATTCACCCCTCCACTTT CASSPGRNSPLHF
TRBJ1-4 TRBV7-9 . . TGTGCCAGCCACTCGTGGGGATCTAATGAAAAACTGTTTTTT CASHSWGSNEKLFF
TRBJ2-5 TRBV7-2 . . TGTGCCAGCAGCTTAGTCACGGAGACCCAGTACTTC CASSLVTETQYF
TRBJ1-2 TRBV30 . . TGTGCCTGGAGTACGGGTGGGAGCTACACCTTC CAWSTGGSYTF
TRBJ1-1 TRBV7-2 . . TGTGCCAGCAGCTTTTCCCCCGGTACTGAAGCTTTCTTT CASSFSPGTEAFF
TRBJ2-3 TRBV7-7 . TRBD2 TGTGCCAGCAGCTTAGAGCCTAGCGGGTCAGATACGCAGTATTTT CASSLEPSGSDTQYF
TRBJ1-1 TRBV11-3 . . TGTGCCAGCAGCTTAGAACAGGACACTGAAGCTTTCTTT CASSLEQDTEAFF
TRBJ1-1 TRBV5-1 . . TGCGCCAGCAGCTCCCCGTTGAGCACTGAAGCTTTCTTT CASSSPLSTEAFF
TRBJ2-3 TRBV9 . . TGTGCCAGCAGCGTAGGACGAGGGGACACAGATACGCAGTATTTT CASSVGRGDTDTQYF
TRBJ2-7 TRBV7-2 once . TGTGCCAGCAGCTTAGGCCAGGGAGAGACCTACGAGCAGTACTTC CASSLGQGETYEQYF
TRBJ2-2 TRBV7-2 . TRBD2 TGTGCCAGCAGCTCCCAAGGTAGCGGGAGGTCCTACGGGGAGCTGTTTTTT CASSSQGSGRSYGELFF
TRBJ2-5 TRBV19 . . TGTGCCAGTAGTATTGGAGGGGGCAGTGAGACCCAGTACTTC CASSIGGGSETQYF
TRBJ2-7 TRBV7-3 . TRBD1 TGTGCCAGCAGCCAAACGGCCCCCGGACAGGGCGGTGCCGAGCAGTACTTC CASSQTAPGQGGAEQYF
TRBJ1-1 TRBV4-2 . . TGTGCCAGCAGCCAAGGGGTACAGGCGGACACTGAAGCTTTCTTT CASSQGVQADTEAFF
TRBJ1-2 TRBV19 . . TGTGCCAGTAGTATCCGACAGATACTCTTCTATGGCTACACCTTC CASSIRQILFYGYTF
TRBJ1-6 TRBV30 . TRBD1 TGTGCCTGGGACGGGACAGGGGCTTCACCCCTCCACTTT CAWDGTGASPLHF
TRBJ2-3 TRBV7-9 . TRBD2 TGTGCCAGCAGCTGGCCGGGTAGCGGGAGAACAGATACGCAGTATTTT CASSWPGSGRTDTQYF
TRBJ1-2 TRBV6-5 . . TGTGCCAGCAGTTACGGGGCTGGGTATGGCTACACCTTC CASSYGAGYGYTF
TRBJ1-5 TRBV30 . . TGTGCCTGGAGTTATTCCCTGGGTAGAGGCAATCAGCCCCAGCATTTT CAWSYSLGRGNQPQHF
TRBJ2-7 TRBV7-9 . TRBD1 TGTGCCAGCAGCCCCAAGGGACAGGTATTGTACGAGCAGTACTTC CASSPKGQVLYEQYF
TRBJ2-6 TRBV9 . . TGTGCCAGCAGCGTAGCGATACGAGACAGGACTGCTGGGGCCAACGTCCTGACTTTC CASSVAIRDRTAGANVLTF
TRBJ2-7 TRBV7-9 once TRBD1 TGTGCCAGCAGCTGGGACAGGGGTACTCTCGAGCAGTACTTC CASSWDRGTLEQYF
TRBJ2-1 TRBV5-4 . TRBD1 TGTGCCAGCAGCCTCGACAGGGCTTCATCACATGAGCAGTTCTTC CASSLDRASSHEQFF
TRBJ2-7 TRBV7-2 . TRBD2 TGTGCCAGCAGCTTAGCGTTCGGGGGGGGCTACGAGCAGTACTTC CASSLAFGGGYEQYF
TRBJ2-7 TRBV9 . . TGTGCCAGCAGCGTAGGAGCGAGATCCGAGCAGTACTTC CASSVGARSEQYF
TRBJ1-5 TRBV6-1 . . TGTGCCAGCACCCTAGACAGGACAGATCAGCCCCAGCATTTT CASTLDRTDQPQHF
TRBJ2-1 TRBV2 . TRBD2 TGTGCCAGCAGTAGGAGGAGCGGGGATGAGCAGTTCTTC CASSRRSGDEQFF
TRBJ2-2 TRBV5-1 . . TGCGCCAGCAGCATCACAGGGTCGAACACCGGGGAGCTGTTTTTT CASSITGSNTGELFF
TRBJ1-4 TRBV5-1 once . TGCGCCAGCAGCTTGGGGGGTTCCCTGAATGAAAAACTGTTTTTT CASSLGGSLNEKLFF
TRBJ2-7 TRBV7-9 . . TGTGCCAGCAGCTCGCCGGGGGCGAGTGAGCAGTACTTC CASSSPGASEQYF
TRBJ2-1 TRBV29-1 . . TGCAGCGTTGAATCTGGGACATACCTCAATGAGCAGTTCTTC CSVESGTYLNEQFF
TRBJ2-1 TRBV2 . . TGTGCCAGCCTCTCCCCCCCGAGCTCCTACAATGAGCAGTTCTTC CASLSPPSSYNEQFF
TRBJ1-3 TRBV11-3 . . TGTGCCAGCAGCTTAGATTGTCCTGCAGCGGCCTCTGGAAACACCATATATTTT CASSLDCPAAASGNTIYF
TRBJ1-2 TRBV6-1 . . TGTGCCAGCAGCACTACAGGGACCTATGGCTACACCTTC CASSTTGTYGYTF
TRBJ2-5 TRBV28 . . TGTGCCAGCAAGGAGGGGGGGAACCAAGAGACCCAGTACTTC CASKEGGNQETQYF